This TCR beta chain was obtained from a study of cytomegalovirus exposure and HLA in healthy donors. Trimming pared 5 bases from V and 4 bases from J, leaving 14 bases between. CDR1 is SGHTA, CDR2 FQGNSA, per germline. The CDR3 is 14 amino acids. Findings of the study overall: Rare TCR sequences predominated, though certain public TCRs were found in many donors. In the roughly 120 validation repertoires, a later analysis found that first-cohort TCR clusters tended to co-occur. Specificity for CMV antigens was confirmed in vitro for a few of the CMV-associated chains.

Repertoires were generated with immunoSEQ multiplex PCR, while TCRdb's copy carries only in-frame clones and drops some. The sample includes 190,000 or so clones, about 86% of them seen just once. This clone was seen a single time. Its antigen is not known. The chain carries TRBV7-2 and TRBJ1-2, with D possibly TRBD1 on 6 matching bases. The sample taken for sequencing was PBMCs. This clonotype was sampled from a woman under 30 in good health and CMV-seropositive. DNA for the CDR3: TGTGCCAGCAGCCGTACCCGGGACACCTATGGCTACACCTTC. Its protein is CASSRTRDTYGYTF.